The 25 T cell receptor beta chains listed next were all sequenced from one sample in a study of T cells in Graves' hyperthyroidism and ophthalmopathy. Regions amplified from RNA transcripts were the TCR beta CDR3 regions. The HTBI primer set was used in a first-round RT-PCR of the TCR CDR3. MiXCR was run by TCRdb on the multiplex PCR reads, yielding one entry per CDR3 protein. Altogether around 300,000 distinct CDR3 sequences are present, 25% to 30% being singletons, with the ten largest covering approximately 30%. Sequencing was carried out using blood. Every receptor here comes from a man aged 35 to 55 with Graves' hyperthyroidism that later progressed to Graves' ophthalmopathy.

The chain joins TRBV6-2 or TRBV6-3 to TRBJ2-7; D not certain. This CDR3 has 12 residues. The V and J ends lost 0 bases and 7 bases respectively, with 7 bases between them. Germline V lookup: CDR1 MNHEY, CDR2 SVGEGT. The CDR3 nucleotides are TGTGCCAGCAGTTACTCGCCAGTGGAGCAGTACTTC. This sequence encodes CASSYSPVEQYF.

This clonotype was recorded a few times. The DNA for the CDR3 is TGTGCCAGCAGTTCCTCCAGGCCTGAAGCTTTCTTT. Amino acids: CASSSSRPEAFF. The V call is TRBV28, the J call TRBJ1-1; no clear D. Trimming shortened V by 4 bases and J by 6 bases, and 9 bases separated the two germline ends. Germline CDR1 reads MDHEN; CDR2 reads SYDVKM. This CDR3 is built from 12 residues.

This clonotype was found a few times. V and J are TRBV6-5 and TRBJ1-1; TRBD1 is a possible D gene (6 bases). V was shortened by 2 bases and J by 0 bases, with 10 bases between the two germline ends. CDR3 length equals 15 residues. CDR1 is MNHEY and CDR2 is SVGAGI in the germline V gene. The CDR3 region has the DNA TGTGCCAGCAGTTACCCAAGACAGGTGAACACTGAAGCTTTCTTT. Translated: CASSYPRQVNTEAFF.

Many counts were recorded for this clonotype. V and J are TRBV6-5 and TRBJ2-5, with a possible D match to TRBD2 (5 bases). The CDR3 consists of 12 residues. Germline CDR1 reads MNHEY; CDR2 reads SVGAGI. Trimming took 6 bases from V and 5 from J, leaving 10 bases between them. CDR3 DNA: TGTGCCAGCAGAGCACCGGGGGAGACCCAGTACTTC. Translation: CASRAPGETQYF.

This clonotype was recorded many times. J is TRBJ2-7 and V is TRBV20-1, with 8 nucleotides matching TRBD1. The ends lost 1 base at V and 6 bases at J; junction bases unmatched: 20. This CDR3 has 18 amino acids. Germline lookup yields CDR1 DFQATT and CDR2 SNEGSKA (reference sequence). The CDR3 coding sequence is TGCAGTGCTAGAGGAGTTTTTGGTACAGGGGGTATACTACGCGAGCAGTACTTC. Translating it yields CSARGVFGTGGILREQYF.

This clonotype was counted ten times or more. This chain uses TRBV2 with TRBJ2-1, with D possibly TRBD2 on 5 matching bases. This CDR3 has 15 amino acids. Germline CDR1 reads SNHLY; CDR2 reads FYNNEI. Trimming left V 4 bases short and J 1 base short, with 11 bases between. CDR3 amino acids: CASSGERSSYNEQFF. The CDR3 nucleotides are TGTGCCAGCAGTGGGGAGCGGAGTTCCTACAATGAGCAGTTCTTC.

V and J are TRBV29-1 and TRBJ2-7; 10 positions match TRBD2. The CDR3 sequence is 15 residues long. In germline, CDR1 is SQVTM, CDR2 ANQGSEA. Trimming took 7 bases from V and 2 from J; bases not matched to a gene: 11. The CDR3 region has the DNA TGCAGCGGCCTAGTTTCCGGGACTAGCGCCTACGAGCAGTACTTC. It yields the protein CSGLVSGTSAYEQYF.

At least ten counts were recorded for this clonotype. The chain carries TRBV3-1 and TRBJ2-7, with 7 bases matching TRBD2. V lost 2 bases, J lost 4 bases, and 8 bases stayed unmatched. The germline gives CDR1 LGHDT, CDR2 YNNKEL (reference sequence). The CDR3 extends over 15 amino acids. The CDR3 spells CASSQHRTSKYEQYF. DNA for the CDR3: TGTGCCAGCAGCCAACACAGGACTAGTAAATACGAGCAGTACTTC.

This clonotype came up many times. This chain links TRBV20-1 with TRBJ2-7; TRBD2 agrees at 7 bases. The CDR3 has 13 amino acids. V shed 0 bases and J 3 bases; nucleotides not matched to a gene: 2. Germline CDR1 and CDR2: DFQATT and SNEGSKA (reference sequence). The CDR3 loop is CSAREPGGYEQYF. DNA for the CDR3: TGCAGTGCTAGAGAGCCGGGAGGCTACGAGCAGTACTTC.

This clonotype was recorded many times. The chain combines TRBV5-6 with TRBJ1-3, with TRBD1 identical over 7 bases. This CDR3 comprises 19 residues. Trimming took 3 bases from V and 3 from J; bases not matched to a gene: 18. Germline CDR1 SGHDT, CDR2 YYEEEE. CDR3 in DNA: TGTGCCAGCAGCTCTCTAACCGGGACAGCGACTATACGTGGAAACACCATATATTTT. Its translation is CASSSLTGTATIRGNTIYF. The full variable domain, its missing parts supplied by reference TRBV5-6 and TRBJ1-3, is DAGVTQSPTHLIKTRGQQVTLRCSPKSGHDTVSWYQQALGQGPQFIFQYYEEEERQRGNFPDRFSGHQFPNYSSELNVNALLLGDSALYLCASSSLTGTATIRGNTIYFGEGSWLTVV.

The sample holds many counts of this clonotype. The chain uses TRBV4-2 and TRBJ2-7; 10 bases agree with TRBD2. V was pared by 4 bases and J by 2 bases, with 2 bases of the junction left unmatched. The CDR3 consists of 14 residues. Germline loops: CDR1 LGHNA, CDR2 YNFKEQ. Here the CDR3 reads CASSPGLAAYEQYF. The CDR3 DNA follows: TGTGCCAGCAGCCCAGGACTAGCGGCCTACGAGCAGTACTTC.

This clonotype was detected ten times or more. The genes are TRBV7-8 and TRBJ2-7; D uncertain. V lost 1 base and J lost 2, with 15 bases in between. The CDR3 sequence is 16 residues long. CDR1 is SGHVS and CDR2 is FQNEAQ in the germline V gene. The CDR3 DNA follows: TGTGCCAGCAGCTTAGTGGCTTCTGGTCAGACCTACGAGCAGTACTTC. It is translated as CASSLVASGQTYEQYF.

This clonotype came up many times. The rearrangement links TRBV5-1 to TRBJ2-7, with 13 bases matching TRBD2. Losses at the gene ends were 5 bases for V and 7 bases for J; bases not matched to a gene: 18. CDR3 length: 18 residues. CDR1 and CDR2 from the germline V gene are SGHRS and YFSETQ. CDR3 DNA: TGCGCCAGCAGGCGAGGACTAGCGGGAGTGTCGGTATCCGAGGAGCAGTACTTC. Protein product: CASRRGLAGVSVSEEQYF. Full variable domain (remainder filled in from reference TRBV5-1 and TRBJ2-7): KAGVTQTPRYLIKTRGQQVTLSCSPISGHRSVSWYQQTPGQGLQFLFEYFSETQRNKGNFPGRFSGRQFSNSRSEMNVSTLELGDSALYLCASRRGLAGVSVSEEQYFGPGTRLTVT.

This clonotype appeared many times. For the CDR3, the DNA is TGTGCCAGCAGCCCCCCCCGGACACCAGGGTTTGTTGGCTACACCTTC. Amino acid sequence: CASSPPRTPGFVGYTF. The chain links TRBV14 to TRBJ1-2, with D perhaps matching TRBD1 (5 bases). The CDR3 sequence is 16 residues long. Deletions cut 4 bases from V and 7 bases from J, with 22 bases between. Germline V gene lookup returns CDR1 SGHDN and CDR2 FVKESK.

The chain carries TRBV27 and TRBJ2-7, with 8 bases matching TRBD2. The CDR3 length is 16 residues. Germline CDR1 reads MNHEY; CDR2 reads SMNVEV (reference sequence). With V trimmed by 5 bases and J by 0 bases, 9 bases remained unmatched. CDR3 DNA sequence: TGTGCCAGCAGTGCGATGAGCGGGAGTGGCTCCTACGAGCAGTACTTC. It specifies CASSAMSGSGSYEQYF.

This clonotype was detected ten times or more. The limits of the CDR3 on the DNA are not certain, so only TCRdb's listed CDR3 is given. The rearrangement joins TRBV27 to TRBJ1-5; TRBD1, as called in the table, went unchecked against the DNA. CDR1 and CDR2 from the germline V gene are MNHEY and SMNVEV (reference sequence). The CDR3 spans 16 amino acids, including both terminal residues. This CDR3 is CASSTSGRGFNQPQHF.

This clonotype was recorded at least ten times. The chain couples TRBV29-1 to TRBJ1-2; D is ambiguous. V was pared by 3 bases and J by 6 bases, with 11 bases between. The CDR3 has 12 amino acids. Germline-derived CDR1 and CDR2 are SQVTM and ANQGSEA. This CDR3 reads CSVEKFKHGYTF. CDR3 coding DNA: TGCAGCGTTGAGAAATTTAAACATGGCTACACCTTC.

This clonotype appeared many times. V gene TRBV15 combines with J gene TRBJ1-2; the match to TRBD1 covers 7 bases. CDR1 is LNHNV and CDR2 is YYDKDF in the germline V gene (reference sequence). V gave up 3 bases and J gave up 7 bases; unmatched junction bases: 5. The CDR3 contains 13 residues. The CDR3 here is CATSSRGISGYTF. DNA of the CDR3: TGTGCCACCAGCAGCAGGGGGATAAGTGGCTACACCTTC.

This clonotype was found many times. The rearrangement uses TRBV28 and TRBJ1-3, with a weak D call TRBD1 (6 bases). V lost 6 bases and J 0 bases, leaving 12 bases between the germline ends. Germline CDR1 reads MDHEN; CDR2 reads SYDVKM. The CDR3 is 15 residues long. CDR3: CASSRRGSSGNTIYF. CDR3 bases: TGTGCCAGCAGCCGCAGGGGAAGCTCTGGAAACACCATATATTTT.

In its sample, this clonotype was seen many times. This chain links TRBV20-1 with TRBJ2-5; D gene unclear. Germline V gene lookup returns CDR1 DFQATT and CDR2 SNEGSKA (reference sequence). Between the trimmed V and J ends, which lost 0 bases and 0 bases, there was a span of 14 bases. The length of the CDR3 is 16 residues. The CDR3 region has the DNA TGCAGTGCTAGAGATAGTTCCACCATGTACCAAGAGACCCAGTACTTC. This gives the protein CSARDSSTMYQETQYF.

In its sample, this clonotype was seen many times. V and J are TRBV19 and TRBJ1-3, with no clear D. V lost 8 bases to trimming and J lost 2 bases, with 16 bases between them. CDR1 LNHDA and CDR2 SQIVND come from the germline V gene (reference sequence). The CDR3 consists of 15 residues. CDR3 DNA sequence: TGTGCCAGTTCAACTACCGCGGGTACTGGAAACACCATATATTTT. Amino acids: CASSTTAGTGNTIYF.

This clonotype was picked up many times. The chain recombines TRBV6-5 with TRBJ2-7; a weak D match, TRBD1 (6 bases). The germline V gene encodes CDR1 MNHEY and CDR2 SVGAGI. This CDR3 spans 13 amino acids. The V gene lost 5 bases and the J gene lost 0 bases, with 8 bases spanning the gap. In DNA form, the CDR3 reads TGTGCCAGCAGTCGACAGGTCTCCTACGAGCAGTACTTC. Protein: CASSRQVSYEQYF.

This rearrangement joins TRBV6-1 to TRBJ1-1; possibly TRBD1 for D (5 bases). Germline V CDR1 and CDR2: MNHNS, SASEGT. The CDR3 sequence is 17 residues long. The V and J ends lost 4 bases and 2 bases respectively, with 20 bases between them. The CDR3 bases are TGTGCCAGCAGTGTTAAGAACAGGCTATATTCTAACACTGAAGCTTTCTTT. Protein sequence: CASSVKNRLYSNTEAFF.

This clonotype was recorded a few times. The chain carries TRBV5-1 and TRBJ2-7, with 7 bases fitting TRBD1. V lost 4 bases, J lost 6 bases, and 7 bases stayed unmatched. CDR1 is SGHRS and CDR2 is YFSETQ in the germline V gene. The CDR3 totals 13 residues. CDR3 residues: CASSAGQAGEQYF. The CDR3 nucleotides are TGCGCCAGCAGCGCCGGACAGGCTGGCGAGCAGTACTTC.

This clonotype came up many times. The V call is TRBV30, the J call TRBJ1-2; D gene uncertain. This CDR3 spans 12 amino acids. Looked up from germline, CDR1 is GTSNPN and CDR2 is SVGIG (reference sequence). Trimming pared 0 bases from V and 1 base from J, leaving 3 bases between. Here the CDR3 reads CAWSVNNYGYTF. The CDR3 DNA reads TGTGCCTGGAGTGTAAATAACTATGGCTACACCTTC.